Detailed here is one TCR beta chain. Per the germline V gene, CDR1 is LGHNA and CDR2 is YSLEER. The CDR3 runs to 15 residues. The J segment lost 7 bases and the V segment lost 1 base, leaving 4 bases of the junction unmatched. The data are from a study of long-term antiretroviral therapy in people with HIV. A v3.0 immunoSEQ assay was performed at survey level. The table came from immunoSEQ multiplex PCR; TCRdb's copy has only in-frame clones and leaves some out. This sample has nearly 25,000 clones, with around 84% found just once. The V gene is TRBV4-3, the J gene TRBJ2-1; TRBD1 matches 10 bases. The receptor was isolated from a man aged 50 to 60 with HIV. The source was unsorted PBMCs, collected 3 years after starting antiretroviral therapy. This chain's CDR3 is CASSQVRTGGNEQFF. The DNA of the CDR3 is TGCGCCAGCAGCCAAGTTCGGACAGGGGGGAATGAGCAGTTCTTC.